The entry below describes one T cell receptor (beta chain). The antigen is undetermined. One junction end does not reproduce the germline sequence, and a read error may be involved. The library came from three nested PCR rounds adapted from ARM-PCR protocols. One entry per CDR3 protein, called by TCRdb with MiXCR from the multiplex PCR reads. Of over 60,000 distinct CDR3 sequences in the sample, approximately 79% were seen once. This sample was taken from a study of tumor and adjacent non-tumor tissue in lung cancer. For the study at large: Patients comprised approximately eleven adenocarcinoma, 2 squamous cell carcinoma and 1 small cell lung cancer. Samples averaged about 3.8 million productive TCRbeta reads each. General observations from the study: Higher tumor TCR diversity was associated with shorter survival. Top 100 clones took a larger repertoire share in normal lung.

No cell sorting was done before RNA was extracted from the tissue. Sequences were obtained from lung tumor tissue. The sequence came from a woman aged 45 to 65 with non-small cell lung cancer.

The CDR3 region has the DNA TGCAGCGTGCGAATCCGGGACAGTGGGCCCTACGAGGAGTACTTC. Its translation: CSVRIRDSGPYEEYF. This chain joins TRBV29-1 and TRBJ2-7; the match to TRBD1 covers 7 bases. The CDR3 spans 15 residues. The germline gives CDR1 SQVTM, CDR2 ANQGSEA.